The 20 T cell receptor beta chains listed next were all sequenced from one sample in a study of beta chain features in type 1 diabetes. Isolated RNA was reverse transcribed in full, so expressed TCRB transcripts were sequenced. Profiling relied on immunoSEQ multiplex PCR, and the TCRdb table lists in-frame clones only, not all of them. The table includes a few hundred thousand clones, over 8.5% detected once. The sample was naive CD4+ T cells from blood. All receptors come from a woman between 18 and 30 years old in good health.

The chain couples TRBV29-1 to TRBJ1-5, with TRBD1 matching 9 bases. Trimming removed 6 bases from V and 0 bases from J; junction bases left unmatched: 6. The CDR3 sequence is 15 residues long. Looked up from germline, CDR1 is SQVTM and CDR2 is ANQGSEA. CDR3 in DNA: TGCAGCGTCGGACAGGGGCCTAATAGCAATCAGCCCCAGCATTTT. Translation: CSVGQGPNSNQPQHF.

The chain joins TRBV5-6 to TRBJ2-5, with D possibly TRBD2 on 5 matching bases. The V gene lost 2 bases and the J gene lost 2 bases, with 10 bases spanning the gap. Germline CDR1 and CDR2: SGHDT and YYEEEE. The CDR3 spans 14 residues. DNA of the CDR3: TGTGCCAGCAGCTTCGGGCGGGTTCAAGAGACCCAGTACTTC. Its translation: CASSFGRVQETQYF.

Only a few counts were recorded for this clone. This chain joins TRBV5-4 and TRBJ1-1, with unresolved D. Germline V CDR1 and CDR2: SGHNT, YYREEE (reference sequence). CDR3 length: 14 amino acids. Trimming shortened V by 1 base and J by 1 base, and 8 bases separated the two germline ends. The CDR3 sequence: CASSLRRANTEAFF. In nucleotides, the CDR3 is TGTGCCAGCAGCTTGAGGCGGGCGAACACTGAAGCTTTCTTT.

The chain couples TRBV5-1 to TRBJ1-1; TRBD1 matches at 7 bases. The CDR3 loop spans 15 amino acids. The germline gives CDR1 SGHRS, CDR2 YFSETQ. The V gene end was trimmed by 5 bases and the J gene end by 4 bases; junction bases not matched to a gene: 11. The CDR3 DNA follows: TGCGCCAGCAGGCCAAGGACAGGAGGGGGCACTGAAGCTTTCTTT. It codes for CASRPRTGGGTEAFF.

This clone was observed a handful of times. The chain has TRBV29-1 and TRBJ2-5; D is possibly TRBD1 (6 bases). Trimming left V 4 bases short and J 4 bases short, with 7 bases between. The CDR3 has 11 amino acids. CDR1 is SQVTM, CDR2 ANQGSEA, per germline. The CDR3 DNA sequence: TGCAGCGTTGTAGGGGGAGAGACCCAGTACTTC. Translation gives CSVVGGETQYF.

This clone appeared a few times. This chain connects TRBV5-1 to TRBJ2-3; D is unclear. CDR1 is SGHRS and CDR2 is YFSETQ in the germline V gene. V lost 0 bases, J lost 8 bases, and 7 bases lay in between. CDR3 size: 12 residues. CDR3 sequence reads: CASSLGLGTQYF. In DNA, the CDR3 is TGCGCCAGCAGCTTGGGCCTAGGTACGCAGTATTTT.

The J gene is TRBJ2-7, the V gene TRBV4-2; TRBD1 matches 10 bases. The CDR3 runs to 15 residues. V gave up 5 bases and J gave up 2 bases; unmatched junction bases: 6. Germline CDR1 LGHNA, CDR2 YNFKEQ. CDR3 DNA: TGTGCCAGCAGCTCGGGACAGGGGTATGCCTACGAGCAGTACTTC. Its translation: CASSSGQGYAYEQYF.

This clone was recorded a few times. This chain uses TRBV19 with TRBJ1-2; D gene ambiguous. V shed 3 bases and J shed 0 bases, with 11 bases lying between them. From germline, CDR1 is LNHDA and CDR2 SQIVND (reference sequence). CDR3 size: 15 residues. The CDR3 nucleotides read TGTGCCAGTAGTATCGACTCAGATTCTAACTATGGCTACACCTTC. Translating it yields CASSIDSDSNYGYTF.

The CDR3 DNA sequence: TGTGCCTGGAGAGGCAGGGATGAGCAGTTCTTC. It encodes CAWRGRDEQFF. The chain links TRBV30 to TRBJ2-1; a weak D match, TRBD1 (5 bases). This CDR3 comprises 11 residues. With 3 bases removed from V and 8 bases from J, the gap between germline ends came to 8 bases. Germline V gene data show CDR1 as GTSNPN and CDR2 as SVGIG (reference sequence).

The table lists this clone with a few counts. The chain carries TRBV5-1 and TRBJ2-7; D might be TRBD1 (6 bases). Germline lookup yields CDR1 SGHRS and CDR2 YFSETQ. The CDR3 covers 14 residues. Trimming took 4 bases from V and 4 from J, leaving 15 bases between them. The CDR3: CASSEGTRRYEQYF. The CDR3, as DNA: TGCGCCAGCAGCGAAGGGACAAGACGATACGAGCAGTACTTC.

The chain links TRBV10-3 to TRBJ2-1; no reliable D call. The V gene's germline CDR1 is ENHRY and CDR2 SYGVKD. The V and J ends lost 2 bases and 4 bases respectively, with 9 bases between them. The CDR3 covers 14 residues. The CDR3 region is CAISEGQIYNEQFF. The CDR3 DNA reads TGTGCCATCAGTGAGGGGCAGATTTACAATGAGCAGTTCTTC.

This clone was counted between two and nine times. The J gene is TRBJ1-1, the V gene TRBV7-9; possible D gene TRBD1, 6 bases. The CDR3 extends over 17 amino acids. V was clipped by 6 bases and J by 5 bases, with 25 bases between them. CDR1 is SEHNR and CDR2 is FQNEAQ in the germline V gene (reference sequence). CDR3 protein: CASSLFPTGTKATEAFF. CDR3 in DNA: TGTGCCAGCAGTCTATTTCCCACCGGGACAAAGGCTACTGAAGCTTTCTTT.

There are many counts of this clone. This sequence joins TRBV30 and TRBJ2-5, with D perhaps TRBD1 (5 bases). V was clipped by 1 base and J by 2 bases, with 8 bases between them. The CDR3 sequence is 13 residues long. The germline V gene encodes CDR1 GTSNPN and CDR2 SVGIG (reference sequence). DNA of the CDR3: TGTGCCTGGAGTGGGGCAGGGCAAGAGACCCAGTACTTC. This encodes CAWSGAGQETQYF.

The CDR3 sequence is CASSPRTGIYGYTF. CDR3 bases: TGTGCCAGCAGTCCGCGGACAGGAATCTATGGCTACACCTTC. This chain joins TRBV27 and TRBJ1-2; TRBD1 agrees at 7 bases. Trimming at V came to 5 bases and at J to 4 bases, leaving 7 bases not matched to a gene. The CDR3 runs 14 residues. Germline CDR1 and CDR2: MNHEY and SMNVEV (reference sequence).

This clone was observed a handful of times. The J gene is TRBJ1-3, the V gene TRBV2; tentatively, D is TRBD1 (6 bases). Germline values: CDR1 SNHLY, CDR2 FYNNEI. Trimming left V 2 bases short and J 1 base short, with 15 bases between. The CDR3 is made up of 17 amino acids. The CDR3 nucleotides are TGTGCCAGCAGTGAATCGGGGGGCATAACTTCTGGAAACACCATATATTTT. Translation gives CASSESGGITSGNTIYF.

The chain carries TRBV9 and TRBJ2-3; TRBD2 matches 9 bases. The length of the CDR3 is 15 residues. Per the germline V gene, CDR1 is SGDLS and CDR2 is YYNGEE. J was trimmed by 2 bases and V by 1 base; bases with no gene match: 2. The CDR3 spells CASSVLAGSTDTQYF. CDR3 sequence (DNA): TGTGCCAGCAGCGTACTAGCGGGGTCCACAGATACGCAGTATTTT.

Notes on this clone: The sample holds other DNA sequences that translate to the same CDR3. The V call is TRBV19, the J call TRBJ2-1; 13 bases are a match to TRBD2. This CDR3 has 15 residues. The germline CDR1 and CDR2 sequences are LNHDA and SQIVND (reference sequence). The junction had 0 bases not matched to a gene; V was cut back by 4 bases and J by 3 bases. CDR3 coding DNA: TGTGCCAGTAGTAGGACTAGCGGGGGCTACAATGAGCAGTTCTTC. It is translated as CASSRTSGGYNEQFF.

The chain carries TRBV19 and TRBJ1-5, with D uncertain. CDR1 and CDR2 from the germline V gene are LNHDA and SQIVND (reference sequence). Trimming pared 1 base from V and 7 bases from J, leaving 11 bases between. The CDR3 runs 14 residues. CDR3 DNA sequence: TGTGCCAGTAGTATAGTTGTGTCCGGGCAGCCCCAGCATTTT. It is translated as CASSIVVSGQPQHF. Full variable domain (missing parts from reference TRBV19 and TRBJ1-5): DGGITQSPKYLFRKEGQNVTLSCEQNLNHDAMYWYRQDPGQGLRLIYYSQIVNDFQKGDIAEGYSVSREKKESFPLTVTSAQKNPTAFYLCASSIVVSGQPQHFGDGTRLSIL.

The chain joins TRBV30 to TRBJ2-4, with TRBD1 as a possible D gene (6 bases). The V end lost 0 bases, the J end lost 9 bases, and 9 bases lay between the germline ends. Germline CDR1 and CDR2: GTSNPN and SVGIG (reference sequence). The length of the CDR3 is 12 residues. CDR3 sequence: CAWSVQGAIQYF. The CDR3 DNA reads TGTGCCTGGAGTGTACAGGGAGCCATTCAGTACTTC.

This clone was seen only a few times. Here the CDR3 DNA reads TGTGCTAGTGGTTTGGGACAGGGTTTTAGTCAGCCCCAGCATTTT. Protein: CASGLGQGFSQPQHF. J is TRBJ1-5 and V is TRBV12-5; 7 nucleotides line up with TRBD1. The V gene end was trimmed by 1 base and the J gene end by 6 bases; junction bases not matched to a gene: 6. This CDR3 has 15 amino acids. CDR1 and CDR2 from the germline V gene are LGHNT and FRNRAP.